This T cell receptor beta chain was identified in a study of T cell repertoires in cytomegalovirus infection. V shed 0 bases, J shed 5 bases, and the junction held 10 bases outside the gene matches. The germline gives CDR1 SGHTA, CDR2 FQGNSA. This CDR3 region has 16 residues. TCRdb fed the reads into MiXCR, producing one record per CDR3 protein. The top ten hold roughly two thirds of the sample, which has about 71,000 distinct CDR3 sequences, 20% to 25% seen once. This clonotype was counted between two and nine times. The target antigen is unknown. The rearrangement links TRBV7-2 to TRBJ2-7, with 7 bases fitting TRBD1. The specimen was CD8+ T cells from cultured PBMCs, collected from culture after CMV antigen stimulation. This TCR was sampled from a human donor in good health (CMV status not recorded). Some clones in this sample may be carry-over from other donors' samples. CDR3 coding DNA: TGTGCCAGCAGCTTAGCCCTCGACAGGGACGGCGACGAGCAGTACTTC. Its protein is CASSLALDRDGDEQYF.